These 19 T cell receptor beta chains were all obtained from the same sample, sequenced in a study of beta chain features in type 1 diabetes. Since all of the isolated RNA was reverse transcribed, expressed TCRB transcripts were what got sequenced. The repertoire was sequenced with immunoSEQ multiplex PCR; TCRdb's copy has only in-frame clones and lacks some. The table records some 160,000 clones, 7.5% to 9.5% of them present only once. Input material: central memory CD4+ T cells from blood. The receptors were gathered from a young woman in good health.

V gene TRBV15 combines with J gene TRBJ2-3; 15 bases match TRBD2. Trimming took 8 bases from V and 5 from J; bases not matched to a gene: 20. CDR1 is LNHNV and CDR2 is YYDKDF in the germline V gene (reference sequence). The CDR3 runs to 20 residues. CDR3: CATRTPGTSGRNEAGDTQYF. As DNA, the CDR3 is TGTGCCACCCGAACTCCTGGGACTAGCGGGAGGAACGAAGCGGGAGATACGCAGTATTTT.

The rearrangement uses TRBV9 and TRBJ1-1; 10 bases agree with TRBD1. This CDR3 contains 15 residues. With V trimmed by 0 bases and J by 7 bases, 6 bases remained unmatched. Germline-derived CDR1 and CDR2 are SGDLS and YYNGEE. The CDR3 DNA reads as TGTGCCAGCAGCGTAGGGGGGACAGGGGAGCTTGAAGCTTTCTTT. Translated, it gives CASSVGGTGELEAFF.

This clone was detected a few times. The chain recombines TRBV6-1 with TRBJ2-7; 7 nucleotides line up with TRBD1. Germline V gene sequence: CDR1 MNHNS, CDR2 SASEGT. This CDR3 is 15 amino acids long. After removal of 7 bases from V and 9 bases from J, the junction contained 18 bases not matched to a gene. The CDR3 DNA reads TGTGCCAGCACCATACATCGAGAGGGGGCGAAGGTGCAGTACTTC. Its translation: CASTIHREGAKVQYF.

The chain's CDR3 is CASSWAGESSETQYF. DNA of the CDR3: TGTGCCAGCAGTTGGGCCGGGGAGAGTTCAGAGACCCAGTACTTC. The genes are TRBV6-5 and TRBJ2-5, with a possible D match to TRBD2 (5 bases). CDR3 length: 15 amino acids. V gave up 4 bases and J gave up 4 bases, with 16 bases separating them. The germline CDR1 and CDR2 sequences are MNHEY and SVGAGI.

The V gene is TRBV27, the J gene TRBJ2-7; D possibly corresponds to TRBD2 (5 bases). Per germline, CDR1 MNHEY and CDR2 SMNVEV (reference sequence). The V gene lost 4 bases and the J gene lost 2 bases, with 9 bases spanning the gap. This CDR3 region has 13 residues. In DNA, the CDR3 is TGTGCCAGCAGTTACTTCGGGGCCTACGAGCAGTACTTC. It codes for CASSYFGAYEQYF.

This clone was counted only a few times. The chain recombines TRBV30 with TRBJ1-2; unclear D gene. Trimming left V 5 bases short and J 5 bases short, with 15 bases between. CDR1 and CDR2 (germline): GTSNPN, SVGIG (reference sequence). This CDR3 region has 13 residues. The CDR3: CAWAIRGSYGYTF. The CDR3 nucleotides are TGTGCCTGGGCCATTAGAGGATCATATGGCTACACCTTC.

This chain uses TRBV5-1 with TRBJ1-2, with a weak D call TRBD1 (5 bases). With 4 bases removed from V and 4 bases from J, the gap between germline ends came to 11 bases. Germline CDR1 is SGHRS and CDR2 is YFSETQ. The CDR3 spans 13 residues. In DNA, the CDR3 is TGCGCCAGCAGCCTACAGGAGGGCTATGGCTACACCTTC. Protein sequence: CASSLQEGYGYTF.

The chain combines TRBV4-3 with TRBJ2-5; D is perhaps TRBD2 (6 bases). CDR1 is LGHNA and CDR2 is YSLEER in the germline V gene. This CDR3 has 15 amino acids. Trimming removed 4 bases at V and 5 bases at J, with 17 bases between. The CDR3 DNA follows: TGCGCCAGCAGCCTTGGAGCGGGTACTGGGGAGACCCAGTACTTC. Its translation is CASSLGAGTGETQYF.

The table lists this clone with a few counts. The J gene is TRBJ2-1, the V gene TRBV11-3; D remains ambiguous. Trimming took 5 bases from V and 3 from J, leaving 11 bases between them. This CDR3 spans 14 amino acids. The germline CDR1 and CDR2 sequences are SGHNT and YENEEA. The chain's CDR3 is CASSLLSSYNEQFF. CDR3 sequence (DNA): TGTGCCAGCAGCCTCCTCTCGAGCTACAATGAGCAGTTCTTC.

This clone appeared a few times. CDR3 nucleotide sequence: TGTGCCAGCAGCTTAGTGGACAGCACTGAAGCTTTCTTT. Its translation: CASSLVDSTEAFF. The V call is TRBV7-2, the J call TRBJ1-1; TRBD1 is a possible D gene (6 bases). This CDR3 spans 13 amino acids. Trimming pared 1 base from V and 4 bases from J, leaving 7 bases between. The germline CDR1 and CDR2 sequences are SGHTA and FQGNSA.

This clone was observed a few times. This rearrangement joins TRBV7-9 to TRBJ2-3, with a tentative D call TRBD2 (5 bases). This CDR3 contains 16 residues. CDR1 is SEHNR and CDR2 is FQNEAQ in the germline V gene (reference sequence). The germline V and J ends were trimmed by 1 base and 2 bases, with 13 bases remaining between them. The DNA for the CDR3 is TGTGCCAGCAGCTTAGTTGGTTCGGGAATCACAGATACGCAGTATTTT. It codes for CASSLVGSGITDTQYF. The whole variable domain, remainder taken from reference TRBV7-9 and TRBJ2-3, is DTGVSQNPRHKITKRGQNVTFRCDPISEHNRLYWYRQTLGQGPEFLTYFQNEAQLEKSRLLSDRFSAERPKGSFSTLEIQRTEQGDSAMYLCASSLVGSGITDTQYFGPGTRLTVL.

This clone was seen repeatedly, ten times or more. The gene calls are TRBV4-1 and TRBJ2-1; D call uncertain. CDR1 MGHRA and CDR2 YSYEKL come from the germline V gene. The length of the CDR3 is 16 residues. Between the trimmed V and J ends, which lost 1 base and 3 bases, there was a span of 13 bases. CDR3 nucleotides: TGCGCCAGCAGCCAAGTGAGACTCACTTTCTACAATGAGCAGTTCTTC. Its protein product is CASSQVRLTFYNEQFF.

The table lists this clone with a few counts. Other DNA sequences in this specimen translate into the identical CDR3. The rearrangement joins TRBV27 to TRBJ1-5; possible D gene TRBD1, 6 bases. CDR1 is MNHEY, CDR2 SMNVEV, per germline (reference sequence). V lost 6 bases, J lost 2 bases, and 14 bases lay in between. This CDR3 has 15 residues. The CDR3 sequence is CASSPGRGGNQPQHF. The CDR3 nucleotides are TGTGCCAGCAGCCCGGGGAGGGGGGGCAATCAGCCCCAGCATTTT.

The chain couples TRBV5-1 to TRBJ2-5, with TRBD2 identical over 10 bases. Per the germline V gene, CDR1 is SGHRS and CDR2 is YFSETQ. This CDR3 has 15 residues. J lost 2 bases, V lost 4 bases, and 5 bases had no gene match. In DNA form, the CDR3 reads TGCGCCAGCAGCCCGTATAGCGGGGGGCAAGAGACCCAGTACTTC. Amino acid sequence: CASSPYSGGQETQYF.

This clone was seen more than once but under ten times. The V and J genes are TRBV4-2 and TRBJ1-2, with 7 nucleotides matching TRBD1. The V segment lost 4 bases and the J segment 2 bases; nucleotides outside the gene matches: 7. The length of the CDR3 is 15 residues. Germline CDR1 reads LGHNA; CDR2 reads YNFKEQ. CDR3 amino acids: CASSPGQALNYGYTF. CDR3 coding DNA: TGTGCCAGCAGCCCCGGACAGGCGCTCAACTATGGCTACACCTTC.

In this sample, this clone turned up a few times. V is TRBV29-1 and J is TRBJ1-5, with D uncertain. Trimming removed 0 bases from V and 6 bases from J, with 6 bases in between. The CDR3 sequence is 12 residues long. The germline CDR1 and CDR2 sequences are SQVTM and ANQGSEA. The CDR3 protein is CSVEDRSQPQHF. In DNA form, the CDR3 reads TGCAGCGTTGAAGATCGGAGTCAGCCCCAGCATTTT. Using reference TRBV29-1 and TRBJ1-5 for the parts outside the CDR3, the full variable domain is SAVISQKPSRDICQRGTSLTIQCQVDSQVTMMFWYRQQPGQSLTLIATANQGSEATYESGFVIDKFPISRPNLTFSTLTVSNMSPEDSSIYLCSVEDRSQPQHFGDGTRLSIL.

This clone has at least ten counts. This chain uses TRBV7-9 with TRBJ2-5; 10 bases agree with TRBD2. The V gene end was trimmed by 4 bases and the J gene end by 3 bases; junction bases not matched to a gene: 8. The CDR3 runs 16 residues. Looked up from germline, CDR1 is SEHNR and CDR2 is FQNEAQ (reference sequence). This CDR3 reads CASSSPGGTSEETQYF. The DNA for the CDR3 is TGTGCCAGCAGCTCCCCCGGTGGGACTAGCGAAGAGACCCAGTACTTC.

The rearrangement links TRBV5-4 to TRBJ1-1; D uncertain. Trimming cost V 4 bases and J 8 bases, with 21 bases left between them. The germline CDR1 and CDR2 sequences are SGHNT and YYREEE (reference sequence). This CDR3 is 15 amino acids long. In DNA form, the CDR3 reads TGTGCCAGCAGCCCGGCGGGCGCCCGAGACTCGGAAGCTTTCTTT. Translation: CASSPAGARDSEAFF.

CDR3 DNA sequence: TGTGCCAGCTCACCACGGGGACAGGATAGCAATCAGCCCCAGCATTTT. Protein product: CASSPRGQDSNQPQHF. The chain links TRBV18 to TRBJ1-5; 8 bases match TRBD1. The CDR3 has 16 residues. The germline CDR1 and CDR2 sequences are KGHSH and LQKENI. The J segment lost 0 bases and the V segment lost 1 base, leaving 2 bases of the junction unmatched.